The rows below give T cell receptor beta chains drawn from one sample of a study of T cells in Graves' hyperthyroidism and ophthalmopathy. Via MiXCR, TCRdb re-called the multiplex PCR reads, giving one row per CDR3 protein. This table holds some 530,000 distinct CDR3 sequences, approximately 23% found once. The sample consisted of blood. The receptors here all came from a woman in her sixties or seventies with Graves' ophthalmopathy. Each CDR3 is given without its conserved first and last residue. The order of the fields is V gene, J gene, clone size, CDR3 protein. Size is stated for part of the rows, as once, few or many counts, or as a class when the clone is expanded.

V gene: TRBV30; J gene: TRBJ2-2; clone size: NA; CDR3 protein: AWSDIAGGATGELF
V gene: TRBV24-1; J gene: TRBJ2-2; clone size: many; CDR3 protein: ATSDSSGSNTGELF
V gene: TRBV6-5; J gene: TRBJ2-7; clone size: NA; CDR3 protein: ASSFSRTSGLGQY
V gene: TRBV20-1; J gene: TRBJ2-1; clone size: few; CDR3 protein: SARVPGTRSNEQF
V gene: TRBV7-9; J gene: TRBJ2-7; clone size: few; CDR3 protein: ASSLRGRGALSFEQY
V gene: TRBV11-2; J gene: TRBJ1-2; clone size: NA; CDR3 protein: ASSLDSSLNYGYT
V gene: TRBV11-2; J gene: TRBJ2-5; clone size: many; CDR3 protein: ASSLGRGLALVETQY
V gene: TRBV6-2/TRBV6-3; J gene: TRBJ1-1; clone size: NA; CDR3 protein: ASIYGPGRNTEAF
V gene: TRBV5-1; J gene: TRBJ2-3; clone size: few; CDR3 protein: ASSGLLTDTQY
V gene: TRBV5-6; J gene: TRBJ2-5; clone size: few; CDR3 protein: ASSLSSSETQY